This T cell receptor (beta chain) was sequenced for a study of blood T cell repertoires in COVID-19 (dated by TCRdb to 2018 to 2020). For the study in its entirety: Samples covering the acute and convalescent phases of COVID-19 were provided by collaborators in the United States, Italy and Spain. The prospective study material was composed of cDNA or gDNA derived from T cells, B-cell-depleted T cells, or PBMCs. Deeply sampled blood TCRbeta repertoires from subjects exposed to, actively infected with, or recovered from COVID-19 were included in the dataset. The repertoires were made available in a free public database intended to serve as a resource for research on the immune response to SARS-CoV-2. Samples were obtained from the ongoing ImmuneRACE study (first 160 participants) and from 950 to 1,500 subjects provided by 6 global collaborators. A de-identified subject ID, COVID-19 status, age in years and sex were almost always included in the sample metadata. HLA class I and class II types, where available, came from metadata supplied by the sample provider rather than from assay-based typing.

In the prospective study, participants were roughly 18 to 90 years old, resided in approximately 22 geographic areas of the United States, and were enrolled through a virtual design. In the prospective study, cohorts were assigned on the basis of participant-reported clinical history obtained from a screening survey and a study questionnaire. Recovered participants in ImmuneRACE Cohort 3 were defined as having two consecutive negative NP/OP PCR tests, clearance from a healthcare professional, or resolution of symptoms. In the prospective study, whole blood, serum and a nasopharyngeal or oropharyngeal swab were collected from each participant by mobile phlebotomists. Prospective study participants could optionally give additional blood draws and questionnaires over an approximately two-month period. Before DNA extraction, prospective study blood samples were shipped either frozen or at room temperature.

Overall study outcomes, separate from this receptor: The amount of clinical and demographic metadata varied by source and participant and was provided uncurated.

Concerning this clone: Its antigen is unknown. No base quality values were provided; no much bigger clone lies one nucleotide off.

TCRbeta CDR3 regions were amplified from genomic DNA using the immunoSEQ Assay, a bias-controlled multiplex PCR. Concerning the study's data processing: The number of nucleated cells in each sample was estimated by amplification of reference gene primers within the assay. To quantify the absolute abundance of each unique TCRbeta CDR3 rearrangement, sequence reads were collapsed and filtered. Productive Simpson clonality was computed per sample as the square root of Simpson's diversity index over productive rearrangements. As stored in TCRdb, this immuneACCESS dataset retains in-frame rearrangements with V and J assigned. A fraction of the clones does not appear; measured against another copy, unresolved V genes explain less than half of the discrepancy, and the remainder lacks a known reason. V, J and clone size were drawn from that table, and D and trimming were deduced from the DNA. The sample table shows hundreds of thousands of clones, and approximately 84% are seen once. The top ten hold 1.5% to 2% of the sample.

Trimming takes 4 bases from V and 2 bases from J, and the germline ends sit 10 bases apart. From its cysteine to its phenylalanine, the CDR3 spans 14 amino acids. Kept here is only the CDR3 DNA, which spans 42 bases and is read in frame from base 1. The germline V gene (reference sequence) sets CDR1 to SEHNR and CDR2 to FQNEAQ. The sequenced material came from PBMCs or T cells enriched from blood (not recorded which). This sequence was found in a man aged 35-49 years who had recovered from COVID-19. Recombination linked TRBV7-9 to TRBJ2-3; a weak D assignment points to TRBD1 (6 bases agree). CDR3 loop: CASSYRTDTDTQYF. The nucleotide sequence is TGTGCCAGCAGCTATAGGACAGACACAGATACGCAGTATTTT. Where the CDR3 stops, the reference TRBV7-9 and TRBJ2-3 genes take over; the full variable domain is DTGVSQNPRHKITKRGQNVTFRCDPISEHNRLYWYRQTLGQGPEFLTYFQNEAQLEKSRLLSDRFSAERPKGSFSTLEIQRTEQGDSAMYLCASSYRTDTDTQYFGPGTRLTVL.